This TCR beta chain was sequenced in a study of molecular identifiers for immune sequencing clone quantification (dated 2018 in TCRdb). Regarding the study in general: For a replicate experiment, RNA from 20,000 or 100,000 naive CD8 T cells was divided into five aliquots, and four of the five aliquots were sequenced. The study was a methods study using CD8 T cells to benchmark molecular-identifier clustering-based TCR repertoire sequencing (MIDCIRS) and TCR RNA copy counting. The paper as a whole reports these results and caveats: Modeling indicated approximately 3.1 TCR RNA copies recovered per cell, compared with about 10 by digital PCR, which implies a capture efficiency of approximately 29%. Naive libraries contained spiked-in Jurkat TCR RNA (10 copies' worth), which is not part of the donor repertoire. Spiked-in Jurkat TCR RNA equivalent to a single cell was reported to be detectable even among approximately 1 million naive CD8 T cells. The sizes of highly expanded clones could end up underestimated when identical TCR molecules share a barcode. When barcode sub-clustering was left out, chimeric consensus sequences inflated TCR diversity, with chimeras reaching as high as 47%. Clones above 20 RNA copies held over 97% of molecules in CMV-specific effector cells but under 1% in naive cells.

The library was obtained by PCR. The instrument was an Illumina HiSeq 4000. Preparation of bulk TCR libraries followed a previously described approach, with the TCR primers listed in Table S5. The Qiagen AllPrep DNA/RNA kit was used to purify total RNA. Before analysis, reads from multiple sequencing runs of one library were combined. The original methods were these. Reads were retained only if their TCR constant sequence matched exactly, and those retained reads were trimmed to 150 nt and grouped according to their 12-nt molecular barcodes. Reads within each barcode group were sub-clustered using a 15% Levenshtein threshold, and quality-weighted consensus sequences were constructed for each RNA molecule. Non-functional sequences were excluded, and lower-count sequences lying one edit away from another sequence were also excluded. Barcode sub-clusters with fewer than 20% of the maximum read count were removed, based on fitting two negative binomial distributions. TCRdb passed the public sequencing reads through fastp at Q25 and MiXCR, retaining productive beta sequences. A single entry per CDR3 protein holds the most common genes and DNA from its merged rows. The V and J calls shown here were made by TCRdb, not taken from the authors' results. This sample holds under 600,000 distinct CDR3 sequences; 20% to 25% were observed only once. The leading ten clones occupy around 0.84% of the sample.

This clonotype was recorded at least ten times. Its cognate antigen has yet to be identified. Base qualities are not provided; no much larger clone lies one nucleotide away. Naive CD8 T cell libraries were made from around 18,000 to 910,000 sorted cells using 10%, 30% or 50% of purified RNA. On a BD FACSAria II, naive CD8 T cells were FACS-sorted as CD8+CD4-CCR7+CD45RA+ and collected into RLT Plus buffer. Detection sensitivity was tested by spiking Jurkat RNA equal to about eleven TCR copies' worth into samples containing about 20,000-1,000,000 naive CD8 T cells. Enrichment of CD8 T cells was done with RosetteSep CD8+ T Cell Enrichment Cocktail plus Ficoll-Paque, and ACK red cell lysis came afterward. The material sequenced was naive CD8+ T cells from blood, with Jurkat cell RNA spiked in. Interpreted using the paper, the cell subset or site label stands for: FACS-sorted CD8+CD4-CCR7+CD45RA+ naive T cells. This sequence originates from a human donor in good health. Some libraries in this study had Jurkat cell RNA spiked in.

The CDR3 protein sequence reads: CASSATGLEDTQYF. In nucleotides, the sequence is TGTGCCAGCAGTGCGACTGGACTAGAAGATACGCAGTATTTT. The sequence is built from TRBV12-3 or TRBV12-4 and TRBJ2-3; 7 middle bases align to TRBD2. The CDR3, cysteine through phenylalanine, is 14 amino acids long. Only the CDR3 part of the read is kept: 42 bases, read in frame from the first base. V and J are trimmed by 5 bases and 5 bases, and the gene matches miss 7 bases of the junction.